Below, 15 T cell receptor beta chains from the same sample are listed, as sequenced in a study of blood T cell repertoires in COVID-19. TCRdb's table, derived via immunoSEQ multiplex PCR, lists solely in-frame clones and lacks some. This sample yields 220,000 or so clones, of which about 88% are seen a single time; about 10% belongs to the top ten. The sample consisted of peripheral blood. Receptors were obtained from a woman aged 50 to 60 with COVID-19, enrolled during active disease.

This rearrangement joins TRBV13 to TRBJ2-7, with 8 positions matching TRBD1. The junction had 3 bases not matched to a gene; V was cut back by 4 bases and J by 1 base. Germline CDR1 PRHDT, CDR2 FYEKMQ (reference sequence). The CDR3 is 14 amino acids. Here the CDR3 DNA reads TGTGCCAGCAGCTGGACAGGGAGTTCCTACGAGCAGTACTTC. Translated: CASSWTGSSYEQYF.

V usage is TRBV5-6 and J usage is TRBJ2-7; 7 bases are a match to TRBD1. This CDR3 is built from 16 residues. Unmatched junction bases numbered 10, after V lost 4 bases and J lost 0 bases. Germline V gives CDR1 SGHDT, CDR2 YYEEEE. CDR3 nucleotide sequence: TGTGCCAGCAGCCCCCTGGGACAGACTCACTCCTACGAGCAGTACGTC. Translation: CASSPLGQTHSYEQYV.

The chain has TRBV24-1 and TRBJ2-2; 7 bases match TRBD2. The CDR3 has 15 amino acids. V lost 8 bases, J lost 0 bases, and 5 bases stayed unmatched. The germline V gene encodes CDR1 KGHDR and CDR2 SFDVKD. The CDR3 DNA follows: TGTGCCACCAACCCCGGGGGGTCGAACACCGGGGAGCTGTTTTTT. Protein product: CATNPGGSNTGELFF.

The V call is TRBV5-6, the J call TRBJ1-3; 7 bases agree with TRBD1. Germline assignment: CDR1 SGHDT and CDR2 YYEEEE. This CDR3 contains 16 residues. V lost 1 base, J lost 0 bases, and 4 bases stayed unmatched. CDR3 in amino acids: CASSLLTGSSGNTIYF. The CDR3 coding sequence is TGTGCCAGCAGCTTGCTGACAGGGAGCTCTGGAAACACCATATATTTT.

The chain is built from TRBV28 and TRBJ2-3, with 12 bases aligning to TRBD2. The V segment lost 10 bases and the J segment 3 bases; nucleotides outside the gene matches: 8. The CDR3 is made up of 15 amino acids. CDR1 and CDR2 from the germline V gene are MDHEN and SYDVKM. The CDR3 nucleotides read TGTGCCACTGCCCGGACTAGCGGGGTAACAGATACGCAGTATTTT. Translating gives CATARTSGVTDTQYF.

In nucleotides, the CDR3 is TGCGCCAGCAGCGCCGGACAGGGGAGGTACTATGGCTACACCTTC. Its translation is CASSAGQGRYYGYTF. This sequence joins TRBV5-1 and TRBJ1-2, with 9 bases that match TRBD1. Germline-derived CDR1 and CDR2 are SGHRS and YFSETQ. This CDR3 contains 15 residues. V dropped 4 bases and J dropped 3; count of bases not matched to a gene: 7.

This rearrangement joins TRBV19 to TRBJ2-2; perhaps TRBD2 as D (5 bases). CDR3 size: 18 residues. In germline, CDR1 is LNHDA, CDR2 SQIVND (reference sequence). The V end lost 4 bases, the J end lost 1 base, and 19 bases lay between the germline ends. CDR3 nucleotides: TGTGCCAGTAGTACAAGGATGCTGACCGGGAAGAACACCGGGGAGCTGTTTTTT. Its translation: CASSTRMLTGKNTGELFF.

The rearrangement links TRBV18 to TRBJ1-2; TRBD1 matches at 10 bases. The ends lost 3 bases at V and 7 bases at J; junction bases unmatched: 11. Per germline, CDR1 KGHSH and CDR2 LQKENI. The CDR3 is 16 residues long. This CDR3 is CASSPLAGTGEGGYTF. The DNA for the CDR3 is TGTGCCAGCTCACCTCTCGCCGGGACAGGGGAGGGTGGCTACACCTTC.

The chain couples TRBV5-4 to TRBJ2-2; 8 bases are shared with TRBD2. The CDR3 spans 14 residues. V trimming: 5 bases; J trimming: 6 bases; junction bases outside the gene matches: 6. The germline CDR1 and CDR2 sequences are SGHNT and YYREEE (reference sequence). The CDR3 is CASSFRGGAGELFF. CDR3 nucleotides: TGTGCCAGCAGTTTTCGGGGGGGGGCCGGGGAGCTGTTTTTT.

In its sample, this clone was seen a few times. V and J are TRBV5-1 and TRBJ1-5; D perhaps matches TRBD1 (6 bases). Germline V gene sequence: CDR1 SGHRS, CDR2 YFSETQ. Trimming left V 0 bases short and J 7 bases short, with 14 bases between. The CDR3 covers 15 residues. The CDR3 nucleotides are TGCGCCAGCAGCTTGGCTGGGGGCGCGCAGCAGCCCCAGCATTTT. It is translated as CASSLAGGAQQPQHF.

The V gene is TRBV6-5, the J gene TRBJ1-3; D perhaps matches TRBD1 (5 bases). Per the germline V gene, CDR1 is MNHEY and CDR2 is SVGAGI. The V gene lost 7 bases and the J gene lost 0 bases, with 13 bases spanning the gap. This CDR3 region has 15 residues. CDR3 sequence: CASTLGGNSGNTIYF. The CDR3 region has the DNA TGTGCCAGCACCTTGGGGGGAAACTCTGGAAACACCATATATTTT.

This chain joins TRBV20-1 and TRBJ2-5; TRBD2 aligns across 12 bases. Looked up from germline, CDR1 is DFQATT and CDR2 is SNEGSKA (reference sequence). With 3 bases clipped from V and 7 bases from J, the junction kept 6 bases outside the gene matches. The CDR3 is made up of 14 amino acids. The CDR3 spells CSASASGGAATQYF. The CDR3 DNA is TGCAGTGCTAGTGCTAGCGGGGGGGCGGCGACCCAGTACTTC.

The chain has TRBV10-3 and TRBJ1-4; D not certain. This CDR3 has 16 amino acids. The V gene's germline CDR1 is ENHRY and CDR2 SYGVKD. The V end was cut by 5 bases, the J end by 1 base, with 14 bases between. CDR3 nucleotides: TGTGCCATCAGTAACAAAAAGGAGGAAACTAATGAAAAACTGTTTTTT. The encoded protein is CAISNKKEETNEKLFF.

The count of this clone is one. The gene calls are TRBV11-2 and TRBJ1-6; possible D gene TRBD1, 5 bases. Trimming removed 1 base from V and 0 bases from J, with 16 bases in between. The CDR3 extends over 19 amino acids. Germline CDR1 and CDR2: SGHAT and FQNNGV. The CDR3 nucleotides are TGTGCCAGCAGCTTAGGGGCCAGGGTGAGCAGCTCCTATAATTCACCCCTCCACTTT. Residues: CASSLGARVSSSYNSPLHF.

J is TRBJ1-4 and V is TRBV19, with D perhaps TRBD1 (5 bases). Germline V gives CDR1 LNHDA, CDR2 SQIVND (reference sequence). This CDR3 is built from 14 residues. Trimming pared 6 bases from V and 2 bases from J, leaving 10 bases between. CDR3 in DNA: TGTGCCAGTAGAGATCAGGGTACTAATGAAAAACTGTTTTTT. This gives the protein CASRDQGTNEKLFF.